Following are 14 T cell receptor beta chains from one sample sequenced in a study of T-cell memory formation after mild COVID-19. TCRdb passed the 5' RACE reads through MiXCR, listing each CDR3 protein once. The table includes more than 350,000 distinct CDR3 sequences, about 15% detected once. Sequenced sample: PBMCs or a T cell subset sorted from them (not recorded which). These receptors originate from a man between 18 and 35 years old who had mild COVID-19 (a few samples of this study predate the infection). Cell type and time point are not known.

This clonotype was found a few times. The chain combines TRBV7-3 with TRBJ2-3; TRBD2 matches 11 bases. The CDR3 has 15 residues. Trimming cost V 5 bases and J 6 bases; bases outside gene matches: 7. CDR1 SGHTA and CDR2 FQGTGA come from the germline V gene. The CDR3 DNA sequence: TGTGCCAGCAGCGCGAAGACTAGCGGGGCGGATACGCAGTATTTT. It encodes CASSAKTSGADTQYF.

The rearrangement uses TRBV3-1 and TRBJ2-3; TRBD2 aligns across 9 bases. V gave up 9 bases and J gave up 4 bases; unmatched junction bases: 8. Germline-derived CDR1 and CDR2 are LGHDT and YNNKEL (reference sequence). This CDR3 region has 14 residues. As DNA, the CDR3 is TGTGCCAGTAGGCGGGAGGGAGTCCCAGATACGCAGTATTTT. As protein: CASRREGVPDTQYF.

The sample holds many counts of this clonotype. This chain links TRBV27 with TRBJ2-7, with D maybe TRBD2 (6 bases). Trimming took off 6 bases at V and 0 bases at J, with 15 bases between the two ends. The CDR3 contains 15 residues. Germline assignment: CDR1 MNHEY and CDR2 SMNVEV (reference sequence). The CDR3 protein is CASRAKGLSSYEQYV. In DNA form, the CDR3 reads TGTGCCAGCAGGGCCAAGGGACTGAGCTCCTACGAGCAGTACGTC.

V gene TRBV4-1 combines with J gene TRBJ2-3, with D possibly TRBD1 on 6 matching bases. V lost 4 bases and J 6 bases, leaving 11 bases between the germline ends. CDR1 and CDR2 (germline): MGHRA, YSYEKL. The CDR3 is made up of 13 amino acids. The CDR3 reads CASSPGTKDTQYF. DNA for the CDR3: TGCGCCAGCAGCCCCGGGACAAAGGATACGCAGTATTTT.

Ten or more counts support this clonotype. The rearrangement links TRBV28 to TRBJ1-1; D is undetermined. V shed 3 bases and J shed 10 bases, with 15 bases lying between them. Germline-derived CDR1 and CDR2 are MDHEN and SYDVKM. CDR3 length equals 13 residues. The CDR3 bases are TGTGCCAGCAGTTTTGACGGCATTTGGGGAGCTTTCTTT. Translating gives CASSFDGIWGAFF.

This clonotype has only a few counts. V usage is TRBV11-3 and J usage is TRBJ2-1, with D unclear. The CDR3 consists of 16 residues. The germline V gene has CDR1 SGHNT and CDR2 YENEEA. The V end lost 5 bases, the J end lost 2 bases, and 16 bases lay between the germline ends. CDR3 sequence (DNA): TGTGCCAGCAGCCCGACGTCGGCTGTCGCCTACAATGAGCAGTTCTTC. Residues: CASSPTSAVAYNEQFF.

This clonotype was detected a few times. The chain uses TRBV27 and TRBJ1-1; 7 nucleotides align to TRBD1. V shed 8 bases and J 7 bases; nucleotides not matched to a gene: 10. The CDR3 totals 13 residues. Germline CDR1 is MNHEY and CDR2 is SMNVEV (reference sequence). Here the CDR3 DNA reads TGTGCCAGCGGGCCTGACAGGGCCCGTGAAGCTTTCTTT. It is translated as CASGPDRAREAFF.

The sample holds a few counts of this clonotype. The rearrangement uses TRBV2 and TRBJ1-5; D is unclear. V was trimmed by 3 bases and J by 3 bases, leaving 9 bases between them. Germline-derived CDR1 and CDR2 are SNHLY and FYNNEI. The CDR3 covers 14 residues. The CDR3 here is CASSEGNPNQPQHF. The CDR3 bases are TGTGCCAGCAGTGAGGGGAACCCCAATCAGCCCCAGCATTTT.

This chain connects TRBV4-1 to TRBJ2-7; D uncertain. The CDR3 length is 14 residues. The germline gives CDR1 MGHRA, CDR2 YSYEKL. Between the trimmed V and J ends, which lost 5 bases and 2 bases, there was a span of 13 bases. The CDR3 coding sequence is TGCGCCAGCAGCTATCTCTCAGGCCCCTACGAGCAGTACTTC. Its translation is CASSYLSGPYEQYF.

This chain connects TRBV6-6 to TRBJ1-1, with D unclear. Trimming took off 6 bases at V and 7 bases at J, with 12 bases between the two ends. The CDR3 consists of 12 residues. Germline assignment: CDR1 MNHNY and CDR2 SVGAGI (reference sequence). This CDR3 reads CASRPSGVEAFF. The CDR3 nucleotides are TGTGCCAGCAGGCCTTCCGGGGTTGAAGCTTTCTTT.

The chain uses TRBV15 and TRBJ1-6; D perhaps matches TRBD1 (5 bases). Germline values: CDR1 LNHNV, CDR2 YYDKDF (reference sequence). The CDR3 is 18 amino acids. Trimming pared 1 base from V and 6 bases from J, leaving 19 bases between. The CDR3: CATSRALRGLGGNSPLHF. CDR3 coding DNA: TGTGCCACCAGCAGAGCCCTTCGGGGACTTGGGGGTAATTCACCCCTCCACTTT.

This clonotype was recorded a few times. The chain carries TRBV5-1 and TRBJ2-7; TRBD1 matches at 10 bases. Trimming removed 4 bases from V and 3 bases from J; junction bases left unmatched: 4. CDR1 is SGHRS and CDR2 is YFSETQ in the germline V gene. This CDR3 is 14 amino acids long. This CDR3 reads CASSPGQGNYEQYV. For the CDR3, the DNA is TGCGCCAGCAGCCCGGGACAGGGGAACTACGAGCAGTACGTC.

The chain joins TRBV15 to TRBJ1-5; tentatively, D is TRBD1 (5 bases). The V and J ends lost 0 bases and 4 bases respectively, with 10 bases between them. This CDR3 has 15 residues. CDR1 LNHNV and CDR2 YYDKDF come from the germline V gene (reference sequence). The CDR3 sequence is CATSRDMGENQPQHF. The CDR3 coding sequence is TGTGCCACCAGCAGAGATATGGGGGAAAATCAGCCCCAGCATTTT.

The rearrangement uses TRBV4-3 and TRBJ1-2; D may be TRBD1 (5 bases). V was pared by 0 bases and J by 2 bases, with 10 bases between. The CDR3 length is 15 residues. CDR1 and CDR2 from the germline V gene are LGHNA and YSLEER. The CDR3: CASSQERQLNYGYTF. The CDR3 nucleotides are TGCGCCAGCAGCCAAGAACGACAGCTCAACTATGGCTACACCTTC.